Described below is a single TCR beta chain sequence and its context. This entry comes from a study of blood T cell repertoires in COVID-19. Overall study: Sites across the United States, Italy and Spain contributed samples from acute and convalescent COVID-19. T cells, B-cell-depleted T cells, or PBMCs supplied cDNA or gDNA.

Original handling: By means of reference gene primer amplification, nucleated cell counts were estimated. Measured with immunoSEQ multiplex PCR; TCRdb has only the in-frame clones, and not every one. The V and J calls and clone size are taken from that table; D and trimming were inferred from the DNA. The table lists 200,000 to 300,000 clones, 84% of them singletons. This clonotype was sampled from a woman aged 40-49 years who had recovered from COVID-19. Material: peripheral blood.

Written as DNA, the CDR3 is TGCAGTGCTAGTAACATCGGGGGGACCTACGAGCAGTACTTC. Its protein is CSASNIGGTYEQYF. The chain uses TRBV20-1 and TRBJ2-7; 7 bases match TRBD2. The ends lost 3 bases at V and 2 bases at J; junction bases unmatched: 7. Germline V gene lookup returns CDR1 DFQATT and CDR2 SNEGSKA (reference sequence). The CDR3 has 14 amino acids.